This passage covers 12 T cell receptor beta chains from one sample sequenced in a study of cytomegalovirus exposure and HLA in healthy donors. This PCR relied on a set of 60 Vbeta primers and 13 Jbeta primers. Clones were read by immunoSEQ multiplex PCR, and TCRdb kept only the in-frame ones, dropping some. This sample has over 150,000 clones, with over 70% found just once. The sample was PBMCs. Receptor source: a woman aged 18-29 years in good health and CMV-seronegative.

This clone appeared a few times. This chain connects TRBV7-6 to TRBJ2-1; D is perhaps TRBD2 (6 bases). Germline loops: CDR1 SGHVS, CDR2 FNYEAQ. The germline V and J ends were trimmed by 2 bases and 9 bases, with 23 bases remaining between them. The CDR3 sequence is 17 residues long. In nucleotides, the CDR3 is TGTGCCAGCAGCTTATCCTCGGGTAGCGGCGGGTATCTTGAGCAGTTCTTC. Translating it yields CASSLSSGSGGYLEQFF.

This chain links TRBV28 with TRBJ2-1; maybe TRBD2 (6 bases). The V gene lost 7 bases and the J gene lost 2 bases, with 15 bases spanning the gap. The germline gives CDR1 MDHEN, CDR2 SYDVKM. This CDR3 has 15 residues. CDR3: CASTLRPGAYNEQFF. The CDR3 bases are TGTGCCAGCACCCTTCGGCCGGGGGCCTACAATGAGCAGTTCTTC.

This clone was seen a handful of times. The V and J genes are TRBV28 and TRBJ1-3; TRBD1 agrees at 10 bases. CDR1 is MDHEN and CDR2 is SYDVKM in the germline V gene. Trimming cost V 6 bases and J 4 bases; bases outside gene matches: 15. The CDR3 contains 18 residues. This chain's CDR3 is CASRRPPGQGSEGNTIYF. DNA for the CDR3: TGTGCCAGCAGGCGACCACCGGGACAGGGGTCGGAAGGAAACACCATATATTTT.

There are a few counts of this clone. The gene calls are TRBV10-3 and TRBJ1-2; TRBD1 matches 7 bases. J gave up 6 bases and V 8 bases, and 6 bases lay outside the gene matches. CDR1 is ENHRY and CDR2 is SYGVKD in the germline V gene. The CDR3 sequence is 12 residues long. In nucleotides, the CDR3 is TGTGCCATCCAGACAGGGCGGGATGGCTACACCTTC. Protein product: CAIQTGRDGYTF.

This clone has only a few counts. This chain joins TRBV9 and TRBJ2-1; 10 bases agree with TRBD2. CDR3 length equals 15 residues. With V trimmed by 0 bases and J by 9 bases, 6 bases remained unmatched. The V gene's germline CDR1 is SGDLS and CDR2 YYNGEE. The CDR3 reads CASSVAVAGGPEQFF. DNA of the CDR3: TGTGCCAGCAGCGTAGCCGTAGCGGGAGGTCCTGAGCAGTTCTTC.

V and J are TRBV7-9 and TRBJ2-2, with 10 bases fitting TRBD2. J gave up 0 bases and V 4 bases, and 11 bases lay outside the gene matches. The CDR3 is made up of 19 amino acids. CDR1 SEHNR and CDR2 FQNEAQ come from the germline V gene (reference sequence). This CDR3 reads CASSSPRAGGRTNTGELFF. CDR3 in DNA: TGTGCCAGCAGCTCCCCCAGAGCGGGGGGGCGCACGAACACCGGGGAGCTGTTTTTT.

The rearrangement uses TRBV28 and TRBJ1-2, with D possibly being TRBD1 (6 bases). The V gene's germline CDR1 is MDHEN and CDR2 SYDVKM. The ends were cut back, 1 base at V and 1 base at J, with 16 bases in the middle. This CDR3 is 17 amino acids long. In nucleotides, the CDR3 is TGTGCCAGCAGTTTATTCCGGACAGAAACCCTTAACTATGGCTACACCTTC. It is translated as CASSLFRTETLNYGYTF.

This clone was seen a few times. Germline and junction disagree at one end, which may indicate a read error. The CDR3 sequence: CSSSLLRQTDTQYF. In nucleotides, the CDR3 is TGTTCCAGCAGCTTACTCAGGCAGACAGATACGCAGTATTTT. The chain has TRBV7-9 and TRBJ2-3; D call uncertain. CDR3 size: 14 residues. Germline CDR1 reads SEHNR; CDR2 reads FQNEAQ (reference sequence).

The V call is TRBV15, the J call TRBJ1-2, with D tentatively TRBD1 (6 bases). This CDR3 comprises 15 residues. V lost 4 bases to trimming and J lost 0 bases, with 12 bases between them. CDR1 and CDR2 from the germline V gene are LNHNV and YYDKDF (reference sequence). The CDR3 loop reads CATSKEQGPNYGYTF. In DNA, the CDR3 is TGTGCCACCAGCAAAGAACAGGGTCCTAACTATGGCTACACCTTC.

This clone turned up a few times. The chain employs TRBV6-6 and TRBJ1-3; TRBD1 agrees at 7 bases. This CDR3 comprises 14 residues. The germline CDR1 and CDR2 sequences are MNHNY and SVGAGI (reference sequence). V lost 2 bases to trimming and J lost 7 bases; unmatched junction nucleotides: 5. The CDR3 sequence is CASSYSDRANTIYF. The CDR3 coding sequence is TGTGCCAGCAGTTACAGCGACAGGGCCAACACCATATATTTT.

This clone appeared a few times. V is TRBV5-1 and J is TRBJ1-1; D uncertain. This CDR3 is 14 amino acids long. The V and J ends lost 0 bases and 4 bases respectively, with 10 bases between them. Germline CDR1 and CDR2: SGHRS and YFSETQ. In DNA, the CDR3 is TGCGCCAGCAGCTTGGCCTTTGTTGTCACTGAAGCTTTCTTT. Protein product: CASSLAFVVTEAFF.

The chain has TRBV14 and TRBJ1-2, with D possibly TRBD1 on 5 matching bases. The germline V gene has CDR1 SGHDN and CDR2 FVKESK. The V end was cut by 2 bases, the J end by 8 bases, with 18 bases between. CDR3 length equals 15 residues. CDR3 protein: CASSQWALRAGGYTF. The CDR3 DNA is TGTGCCAGCAGCCAATGGGCCCTCAGGGCTGGGGGCTACACCTTC.